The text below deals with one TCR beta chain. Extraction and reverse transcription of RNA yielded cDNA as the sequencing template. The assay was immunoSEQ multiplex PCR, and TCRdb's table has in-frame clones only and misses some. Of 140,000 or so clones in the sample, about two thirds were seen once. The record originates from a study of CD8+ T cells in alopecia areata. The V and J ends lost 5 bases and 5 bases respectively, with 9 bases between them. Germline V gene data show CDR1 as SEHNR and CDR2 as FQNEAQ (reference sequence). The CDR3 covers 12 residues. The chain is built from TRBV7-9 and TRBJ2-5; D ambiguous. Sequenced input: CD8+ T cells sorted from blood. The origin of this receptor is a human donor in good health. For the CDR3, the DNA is TGTGCCAGCAGCCACGTAGGGGAGACCCAGTACTTC. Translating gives CASSHVGETQYF.